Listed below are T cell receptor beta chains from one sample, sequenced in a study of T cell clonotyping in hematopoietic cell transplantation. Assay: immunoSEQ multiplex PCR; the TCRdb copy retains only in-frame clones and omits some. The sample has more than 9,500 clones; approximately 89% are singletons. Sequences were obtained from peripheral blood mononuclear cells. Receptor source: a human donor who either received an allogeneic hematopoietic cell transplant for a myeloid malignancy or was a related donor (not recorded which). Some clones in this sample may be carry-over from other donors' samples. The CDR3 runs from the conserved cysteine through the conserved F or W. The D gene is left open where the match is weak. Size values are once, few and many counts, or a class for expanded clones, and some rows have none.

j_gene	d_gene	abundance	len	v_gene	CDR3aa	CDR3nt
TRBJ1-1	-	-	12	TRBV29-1	CSVLGPNTEAFF	TGCAGCGTTCTGGGTCCGAACACTGAAGCTTTCTTT
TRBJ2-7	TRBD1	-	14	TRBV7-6	CASSLKDRNYEQYF	TGTGCCAGCAGCTTAAAGGACAGGAACTACGAGCAGTACTTC
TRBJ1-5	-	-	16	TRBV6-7	CASSWWALLRNQPQHF	TGTGCCAGCAGTTGGTGGGCCCTACTGCGGAATCAGCCCCAGCATTTT
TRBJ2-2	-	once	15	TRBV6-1	CASSEGQALQGELFF	TGTGCCAGCAGTGAAGGTCAGGCCCTTCAAGGGGAGCTGTTTTTT
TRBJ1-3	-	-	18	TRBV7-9	CASSLGWAADYSGNTIYF	TGTGCCAGCAGCTTAGGATGGGCAGCGGATTACTCTGGAAACACCATATATTTT
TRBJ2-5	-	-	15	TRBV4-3	CASSQVGGSRETQYF	TGCGCCAGCAGCCAAGTGGGAGGTAGCCGAGAGACCCAGTACTTC
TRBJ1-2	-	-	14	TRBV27	CASRRGNLNYGYTF	TGTGCCAGCAGACGTGGGAATCTAAACTATGGCTACACCTTC
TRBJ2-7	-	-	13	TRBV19	CASSRGLSYEQYF	TGTGCCAGTAGTAGGGGGCTTAGCTACGAGCAGTACTTC
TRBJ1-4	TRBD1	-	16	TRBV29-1	CSVEIVGTATNEKLFF	TGCAGCGTTGAAATTGTCGGGACAGCAACTAATGAAAAACTGTTTTTT
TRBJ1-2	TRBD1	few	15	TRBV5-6	CASSSLQGARYGYTF	TGTGCCAGCAGCTCGTTACAGGGGGCAAGGTATGGCTACACCTTC
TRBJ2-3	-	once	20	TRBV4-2	CASSQDRGLAAPRRPDTQYF	TGTGCCAGCAGCCAAGATAGGGGCCTGGCGGCACCCAGACGGCCAGATACGCAGTATTTT
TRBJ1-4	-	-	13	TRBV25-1	CASSLSLNEKLFF	TGTGCCAGCAGCCTGAGTTTAAATGAAAAACTGTTTTTT
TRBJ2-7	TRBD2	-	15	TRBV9	CASSGGGAGSYEQYF	TGTGCCAGCAGCGGCGGGGGGGCCGGATCCTACGAGCAGTACTTC
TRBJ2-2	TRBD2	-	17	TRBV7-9	CASSSGLAGASAGELFF	TGTGCCAGCAGCTCGGGACTAGCGGGGGCAAGCGCCGGGGAGCTGTTTTTT
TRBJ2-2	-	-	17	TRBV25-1	CASSEPGGPANTGELFF	TGTGCCAGCAGTGAACCCGGGGGACCCGCGAACACCGGGGAGCTGTTTTTT
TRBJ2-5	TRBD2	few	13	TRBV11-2	CASSAAGKETQYF	TGTGCCAGCAGCGCAGCGGGGAAAGAGACCCAGTACTTC
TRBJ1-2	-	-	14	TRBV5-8	CASSPESSNYGYTF	TGTGCCAGCAGTCCGGAATCTTCAAACTATGGCTACACCTTC
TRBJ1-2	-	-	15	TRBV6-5	CASSYLDNLNYGYTF	TGTGCCAGCAGTTACTTGGACAATCTTAACTATGGCTACACCTTC
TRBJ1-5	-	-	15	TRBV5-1	CASSLEGNSNQPQHF	TGCGCCAGCAGCTTGGAAGGGAATAGCAATCAGCCCCAGCATTTT
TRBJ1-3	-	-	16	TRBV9	CASSVDDYRSGNTIYF	TGTGCCAGCAGCGTAGACGATTACAGGTCTGGAAACACCATATATTTT
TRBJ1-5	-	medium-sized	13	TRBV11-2	CASSLDMNQPQHF	TGTGCCAGCAGCTTAGACATGAATCAGCCCCAGCATTTT
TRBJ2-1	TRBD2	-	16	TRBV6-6	CASSYGQRGAHGEQFF	TGTGCCAGCAGTTACGGGCAGCGGGGGGCCCACGGTGAGCAGTTCTTC
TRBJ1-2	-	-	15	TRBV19	CASSPSDGRLYGYTF	TGTGCCAGTAGTCCTTCGGACGGGCGTCTCTATGGCTACACCTTC
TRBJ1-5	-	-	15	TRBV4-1	CASSQVVEGGQPQHF	TGCGCCAGCAGCCAAGTAGTCGAGGGGGGTCAGCCCCAGCATTTT
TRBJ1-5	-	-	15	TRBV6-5	CASSYDRGTNQPQHF	TGTGCCAGCAGTTACGATCGGGGCACCAATCAGCCCCAGCATTTT
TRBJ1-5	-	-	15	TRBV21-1	CASSNGRPSNQPQHF	TGTGCCAGCAGCAACGGCAGACCAAGCAATCAGCCCCAGCATTTT
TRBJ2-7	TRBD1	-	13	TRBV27	CATANRGLYEQYF	TGTGCCACCGCAAACAGGGGGCTCTACGAGCAGTACTTC
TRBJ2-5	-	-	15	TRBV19	CASSLRGQIGETQYF	TGTGCCAGTAGCCTCCGCGGACAAATAGGGGAGACCCAGTACTTC
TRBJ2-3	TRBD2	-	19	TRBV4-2	CASSQVHGLAGNSTDTQYF	TGTGCCAGCAGCCAAGTCCACGGACTAGCGGGGAATAGCACAGATACGCAGTATTTT
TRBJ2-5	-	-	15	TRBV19	CASAPALGRQETQYF	TGTGCCAGTGCCCCCGCGTTGGGGCGTCAAGAGACCCAGTACTTC
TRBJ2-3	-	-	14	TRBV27	CASSLSAGTDTQYF	TGTGCCAGCAGTTTATCGGCGGGCACAGATACGCAGTATTTT
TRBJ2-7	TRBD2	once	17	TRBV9	CASSVGSSGGAGYEQYF	TGTGCCAGCAGCGTAGGGTCTAGCGGGGGGGCCGGGTACGAGCAGTACTTC
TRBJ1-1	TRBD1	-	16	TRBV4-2	CASSQEDGTANTEAFF	TGTGCCAGCAGCCAAGAGGACGGGACAGCAAACACTGAAGCTTTCTTT
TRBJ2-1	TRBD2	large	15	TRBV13	CASSDLAGMLGRQFF	TGTGCCAGCAGCGACCTAGCGGGTATGCTCGGTCGGCAGTTCTTC
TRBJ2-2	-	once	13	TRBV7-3	CASSLGTYGELFF	TGTGCCAGCAGCTTGGGAACCTACGGGGAGCTGTTTTTT
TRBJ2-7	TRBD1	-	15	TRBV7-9	CASSLDRGTHYEQYF	TGTGCCAGCAGCTTGGACAGGGGAACCCACTACGAGCAGTACTTC
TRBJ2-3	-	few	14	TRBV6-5	CASSYLEGTDTQYF	TGTGCCAGCAGTTACTTGGAGGGCACAGATACGCAGTATTTT
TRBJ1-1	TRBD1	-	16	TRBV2	CASSDPGQGWNTEAFF	TGTGCCAGCAGTGACCCTGGACAGGGATGGAACACTGAAGCTTTCTTT
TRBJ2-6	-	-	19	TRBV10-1	CASIPLQGPLLAGANVLTF	TGCGCCAGCATACCTTTACAGGGCCCATTACTTGCTGGGGCCAACGTCCTGACTTTC
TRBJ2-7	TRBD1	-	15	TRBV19	CASSIAPGTDYEQYF	TGTGCCAGTAGTATAGCGCCCGGGACAGACTACGAGCAGTACTTC
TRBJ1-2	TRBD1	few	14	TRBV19	CASSTPGTGTKNTF	TGTGCCAGTAGTACCCCCGGGACAGGCACTAAGAACACCTTC
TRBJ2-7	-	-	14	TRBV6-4	CASSPFARAYEQYF	TGTGCCAGCTCCCCCTTCGCCAGGGCTTACGAGCAGTACTTC
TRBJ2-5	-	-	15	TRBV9	CASSSGRGYQETQYF	TGTGCCAGCAGCTCGGGGCGGGGATACCAAGAGACCCAGTACTTC
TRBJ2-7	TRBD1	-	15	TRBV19	CASSIGAGGYYEQYF	TGTGCCAGTAGTATAGGCGCAGGGGGCTACTACGAGCAGTACTTC
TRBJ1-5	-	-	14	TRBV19	CASGEGLRGQPQHF	TGTGCCAGTGGGGAGGGCCTGAGGGGTCAGCCCCAGCATTTT
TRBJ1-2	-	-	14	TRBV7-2	CASSSRATNYGYTF	TGTGCCAGCAGCTCCAGGGCTACTAACTATGGCTACACCTTC
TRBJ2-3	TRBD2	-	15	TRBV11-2	CASSYRLAGTGTQYF	TGTGCCAGCAGCTATAGACTAGCGGGGACAGGTACGCAGTATTTT
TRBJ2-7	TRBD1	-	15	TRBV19	CASSIEGTGGSEQYF	TGTGCCAGTAGTATAGAGGGGACAGGGGGCTCCGAGCAGTACTTC
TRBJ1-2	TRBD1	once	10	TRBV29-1	CSVQGGGYTF	TGCAGCGTGCAGGGGGGAGGCTACACCTTC
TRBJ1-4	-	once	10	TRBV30	CAWSREKLFF	TGTGCCTGGAGTAGAGAAAAACTGTTTTTT
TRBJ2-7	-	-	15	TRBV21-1	CASCGPGQAAYEQYF	TGTGCCAGCTGCGGTCCGGGACAGGCGGCCTACGAGCAGTACTTC
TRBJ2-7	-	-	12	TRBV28	CASSLQDYEQYF	TGTGCCAGCAGTTTACAGGACTACGAGCAGTACTTC
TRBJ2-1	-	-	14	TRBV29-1	CSVEERYRNNEQFF	TGCAGCGTTGAAGAAAGGTACAGAAACAATGAGCAGTTCTTC
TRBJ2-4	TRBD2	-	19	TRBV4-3	CASSQDLPSGSLAKNIQYF	TGCGCCAGCAGCCAAGATTTGCCTAGCGGGTCCTTAGCCAAAAACATTCAGTACTTC
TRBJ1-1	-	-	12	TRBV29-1	CSAFTVNTEAFF	TGCAGCGCCTTTACAGTGAACACTGAAGCTTTCTTT
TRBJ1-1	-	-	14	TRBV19	CASRLGPSYTEAFF	TGTGCCAGTAGGCTGGGTCCCTCGTACACTGAAGCTTTCTTT